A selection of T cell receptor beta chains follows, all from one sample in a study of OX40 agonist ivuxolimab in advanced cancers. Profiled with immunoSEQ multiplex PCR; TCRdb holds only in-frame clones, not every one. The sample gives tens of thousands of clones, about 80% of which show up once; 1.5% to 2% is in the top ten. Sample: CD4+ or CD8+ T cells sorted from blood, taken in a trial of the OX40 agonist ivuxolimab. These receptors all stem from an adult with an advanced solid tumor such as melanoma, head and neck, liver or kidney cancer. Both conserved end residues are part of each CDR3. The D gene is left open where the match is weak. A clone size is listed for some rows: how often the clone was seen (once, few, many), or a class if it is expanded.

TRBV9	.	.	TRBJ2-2	CASSTQGLRNTGELFF	TGTGCCAGCAGCACACAGGGATTAAGGAACACCGGGGAGCTGTTTTTT
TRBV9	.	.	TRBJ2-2	CASTPVSTGELFF	TGTGCCAGCACCCCGGTTAGCACCGGGGAGCTGTTTTTT
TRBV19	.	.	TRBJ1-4	CASSTLPEGGEKLFF	TGTGCCAGTAGTACTCTTCCAGAGGGAGGTGAAAAACTGTTTTTT
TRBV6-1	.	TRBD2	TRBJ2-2	CASSDHRGGRPGELFF	TGTGCCAGCAGTGACCACCGGGGGGGTAGGCCCGGGGAGCTGTTTTTT
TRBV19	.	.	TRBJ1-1	CASSTGDLNTEAFF	TGTGCCAGTAGTACGGGAGATCTGAACACTGAAGCTTTCTTT
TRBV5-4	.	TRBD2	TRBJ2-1	CASSPRRGAGGNEQFF	TGTGCCAGCAGCCCTCGGCGAGGCGCGGGAGGCAATGAGCAGTTCTTC
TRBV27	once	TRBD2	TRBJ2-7	CASRHTTSDYSYEQYF	TGTGCCAGCAGGCACACAACTAGCGACTACTCCTACGAGCAGTACTTC
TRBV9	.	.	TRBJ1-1	CASSVGNLLKEAFF	TGTGCCAGCAGCGTGGGAAACTTACTAAAAGAAGCTTTCTTT
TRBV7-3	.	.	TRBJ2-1	CASSLFGNEQFF	TGTGCCAGCTCACTATTCGGGAATGAGCAGTTCTTC
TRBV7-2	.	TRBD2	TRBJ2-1	CASSRAPTAGGPLF	TGTGCCAGCAGCCGCGCCCCCACAGCGGGAGGTCCTCTCTTC
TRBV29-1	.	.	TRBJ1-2	CSVSDGVYGYTF	TGCAGCGTTTCGGACGGTGTCTATGGCTACACCTTC
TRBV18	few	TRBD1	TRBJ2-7	CASSPTSTGGYGEQYF	TGTGCCAGCTCACCAACGTCGACAGGGGGCTATGGCGAGCAGTACTTC
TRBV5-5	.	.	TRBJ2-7	CASDATLLGEQYF	TGTGCCAGCGATGCGACTTTGCTGGGCGAGCAGTACTTC
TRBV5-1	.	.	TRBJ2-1	CASSLAPGVENEQFF	TGCGCCAGCAGCTTGGCTCCGGGAGTAGAGAATGAGCAGTTCTTC
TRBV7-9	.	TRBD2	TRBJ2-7	CASSRSMLAVEQYF	TGTGCCAGCAGCAGATCGATGCTAGCGGTCGAGCAGTACTTC
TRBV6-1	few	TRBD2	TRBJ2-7	CASSRGGRSSYEQYF	TGTGCCAGCTCCCGGGGCGGGAGGAGCTCCTACGAGCAGTACTTC
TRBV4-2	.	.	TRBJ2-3	CASSRIFGGSDTQYF	TGTGCCAGCAGCCGAATATTTGGGGGGTCAGATACGCAGTATTTT
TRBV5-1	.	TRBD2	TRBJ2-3	CASSLGTSGSTDTQYF	TGCGCCAGCAGCTTGGGGACTAGCGGGAGCACAGATACGCAGTATTTT
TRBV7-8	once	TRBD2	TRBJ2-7	CASSLVSTSESYEQYF	TGTGCCAGCAGCTTAGTCTCGACTAGCGAGTCCTACGAGCAGTACTTC
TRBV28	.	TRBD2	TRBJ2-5	CASRQAGGKETQYF	TGTGCCAGTCGCCAAGCGGGAGGTAAAGAGACCCAGTACTTC
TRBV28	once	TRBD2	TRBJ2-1	CATGSQGGRPRGDEQFF	TGTGCCACCGGAAGCCAGGGCGGGAGGCCAAGGGGGGATGAGCAGTTCTTC
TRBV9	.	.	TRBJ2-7	CASSVGLLSYEQYF	TGTGCCAGCAGCGTAGGTTTACTTTCTTACGAGCAGTACTTC
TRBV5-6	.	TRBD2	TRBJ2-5	CASSLLGGEETQYF	TGTGCCAGCAGCTTACTGGGGGGGGAAGAGACCCAGTACTTC
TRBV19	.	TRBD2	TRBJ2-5	CASRSLLAGGTETQYF	TGTGCCAGTAGGTCTCTTCTAGCGGGAGGTACAGAGACCCAGTACTTC
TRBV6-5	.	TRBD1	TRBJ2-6	CASSRGSGANVLTF	TGTGCCAGCAGCAGGGGGTCCGGGGCCAACGTCCTGACTTTC
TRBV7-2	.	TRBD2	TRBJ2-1	CASSLTSGKGEQFF	TGTGCCAGCAGCCTAACTAGCGGGAAGGGAGAGCAGTTCTTC
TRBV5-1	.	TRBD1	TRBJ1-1	CASSLGDRGVTEAFF	TGCGCCAGCAGCTTGGGGGACAGGGGAGTCACTGAAGCTTTCTTT
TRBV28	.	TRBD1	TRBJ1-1	CASSLLEGANTEAFF	TGTGCCAGCAGTTTATTAGAGGGGGCAAACACTGAAGCTTTCTTT
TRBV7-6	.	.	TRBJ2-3	CASSPWGITDTQYF	TGTGCCAGCAGCCCCTGGGGGATCACAGATACGCAGTATTTT
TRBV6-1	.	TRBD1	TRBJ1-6	CASSASPGGVNSPLHF	TGTGCCAGCAGTGCCTCTCCAGGGGGTGTAAATTCACCCCTCCACTTT
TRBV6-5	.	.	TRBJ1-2	CASSYMGGGYTF	TGTGCCAGCAGTTACATGGGCGGCGGCTACACCTTC
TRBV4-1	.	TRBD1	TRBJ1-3	CASSRTGISGNTIYF	TGCGCCAGCAGCCGGACAGGGATCTCTGGAAACACCATATATTTT
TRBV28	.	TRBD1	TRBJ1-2	CASSPGQGIYGYTF	TGTGCCAGCAGTCCGGGACAGGGAATCTATGGCTACACCTTC
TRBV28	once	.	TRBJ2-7	CASAQGVREQYF	TGTGCCAGCGCTCAGGGAGTAAGGGAGCAGTACTTC
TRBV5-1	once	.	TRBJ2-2	CASSLAAAGEYTGELFF	TGCGCCAGCAGCTTGGCCGCTGCAGGGGAGTACACCGGGGAGCTGTTTTTT
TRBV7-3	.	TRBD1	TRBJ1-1	CASSRQGGKNTEAFF	TGTGCCAGCAGCAGACAGGGAGGAAAGAACACTGAAGCTTTCTTT
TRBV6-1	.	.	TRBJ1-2	CASTEGRGPVGYTF	TGTGCCAGCACTGAAGGCAGGGGCCCCGTGGGCTACACCTTC
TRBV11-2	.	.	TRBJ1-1	CASSLGARANTEAFF	TGTGCCAGCAGCTTGGGGGCGAGGGCGAACACTGAAGCTTTCTTT
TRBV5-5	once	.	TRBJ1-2	CASSLTGKEVGYTF	TGTGCCAGCAGCTTAACAGGGAAAGAGGTTGGCTACACCTTC
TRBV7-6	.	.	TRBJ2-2	CASSLESWTANTGELFF	TGTGCCAGCAGCCTCGAAAGTTGGACAGCCAACACCGGGGAGCTGTTTTTT
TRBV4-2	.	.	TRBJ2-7	CASSPRTESYEQYF	TGTGCCAGCAGCCCACGGACAGAAAGTTACGAGCAGTACTTC
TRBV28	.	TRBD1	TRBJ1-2	CASSLILVGQSGYTF	TGTGCCAGCAGTTTAATACTCGTGGGACAGTCGGGCTACACCTTC